This T cell receptor (beta chain) was recorded in a study of cytomegalovirus exposure and HLA in healthy donors. Study results and limitations: In vitro confirmation showed three CMV-associated chains to be CMV antigen specific. In a later analysis, TCR association rates varied by HLA locus: DRB1 most, HLA-C fewest.

V dropped 8 bases and J dropped 11 bases, with 13 bases sitting between them. Per germline, CDR1 MDHEN and CDR2 SYDVKM. This CDR3 is 12 amino acids long. 13 Jbeta primers and 60 Vbeta primers were used for the PCR. TCRdb's copy holds only in-frame clones and misses some; the assay was immunoSEQ multiplex PCR. The data contain around 90,000 clones, more than 65% of them singletons. Concerning this clone: The target antigen is unknown.

The origin of this receptor is a man aged 30 to 45 in good health and CMV-seronegative. The sequencing input was PBMCs. The chain carries TRBV28 and TRBJ1-6; no reliable D call. DNA for the CDR3: TGTGCCAGCCGCACTACGGCGACACCCCTCCACTTT. This translates into CASRTTATPLHF.